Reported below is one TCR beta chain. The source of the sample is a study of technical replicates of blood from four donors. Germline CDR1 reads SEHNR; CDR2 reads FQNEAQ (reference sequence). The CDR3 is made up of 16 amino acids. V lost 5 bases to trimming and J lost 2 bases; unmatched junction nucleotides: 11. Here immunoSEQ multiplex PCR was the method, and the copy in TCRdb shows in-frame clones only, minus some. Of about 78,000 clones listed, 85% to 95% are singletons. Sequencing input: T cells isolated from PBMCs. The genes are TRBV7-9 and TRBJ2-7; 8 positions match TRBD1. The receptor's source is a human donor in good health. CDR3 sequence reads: CASSKVGQDKPYEQYF. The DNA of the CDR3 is TGTGCCAGCAGCAAAGTGGGACAGGATAAACCCTACGAGCAGTACTTC.